Shown below are 18 T cell receptor beta chains from a single sample sequenced in a study of blood T cell repertoires in COVID-19. The assay was immunoSEQ multiplex PCR, and TCRdb's table has in-frame clones only and misses some. The data show approximately 140,000 clones, with roughly 80% seen just once and around 35% held by the top ten. Material: peripheral blood. These receptors were collected from a human donor in a cohort sampled during active COVID-19.

The chain couples TRBV5-4 to TRBJ1-2; no firm D call. This CDR3 is 14 amino acids long. Trimming removed 0 bases from V and 0 bases from J, with 6 bases in between. Per germline, CDR1 SGHNT and CDR2 YYREEE (reference sequence). The CDR3 is CASSLVQTNYGYTF. The CDR3 DNA is TGTGCCAGCAGCTTGGTACAGACTAACTATGGCTACACCTTC.

This chain connects TRBV19 to TRBJ1-5; D gene uncertain. Trimming removed 6 bases at V and 0 bases at J, with 12 bases between. Germline CDR1 reads LNHDA; CDR2 reads SQIVND (reference sequence). This CDR3 region has 15 residues. CDR3 sequence reads: CASSPNGYSNQPQHF. The CDR3 DNA reads as TGTGCCAGTAGCCCTAACGGGTATAGCAATCAGCCCCAGCATTTT. Using reference TRBV19 and TRBJ1-5 for the parts outside the CDR3, the full variable domain is DGGITQSPKYLFRKEGQNVTLSCEQNLNHDAMYWYRQDPGQGLRLIYYSQIVNDFQKGDIAEGYSVSREKKESFPLTVTSAQKNPTAFYLCASSPNGYSNQPQHFGDGTRLSIL.

This chain connects TRBV2 to TRBJ1-6, with D possibly TRBD1 on 5 matching bases. With 2 bases removed from V and 7 bases from J, the gap between germline ends came to 18 bases. The CDR3 covers 17 residues. The germline V gene encodes CDR1 SNHLY and CDR2 FYNNEI. The CDR3 loop is CASSERGNTVPNSPLHF. The CDR3 coding sequence is TGTGCCAGCAGTGAAAGGGGCAATACGGTCCCAAATTCACCCCTCCACTTT.

This chain uses TRBV7-2 with TRBJ2-7, with 8 bases fitting TRBD1. The CDR3 contains 14 residues. After removal of 5 bases from V and 5 bases from J, the junction contained 8 bases not matched to a gene. Per the germline V gene, CDR1 is SGHTA and CDR2 is FQGNSA. CDR3: CASSRDRGINEQYF. CDR3 sequence (DNA): TGTGCCAGCAGCCGTGACAGGGGTATCAACGAGCAGTACTTC.

The CDR3 DNA reads as TGTGCCACCAGCATTAACGTCGGGGACACTGAAGCTTTCTTT. This translates into CATSINVGDTEAFF. The V and J genes are TRBV15 and TRBJ1-1; D not resolved. With 4 bases removed from V and 3 bases from J, the gap between germline ends came to 12 bases. The CDR3 has 14 amino acids. Germline assignment: CDR1 LNHNV and CDR2 YYDKDF (reference sequence).

The chain employs TRBV14 and TRBJ2-3, with a tentative D call TRBD2 (6 bases). The germline V and J ends were trimmed by 4 bases and 4 bases, with 12 bases remaining between them. CDR1 is SGHDN and CDR2 is FVKESK in the germline V gene. The CDR3 is 14 residues long. The chain's CDR3 is CASSRPGDADTQYF. The CDR3 DNA is TGTGCCAGCAGCCGACCGGGGGACGCAGATACGCAGTATTTT.

The chain is built from TRBV3-1 (or the pseudogene TRBV3-2) and TRBJ2-2, with 9 nucleotides matching TRBD2. V gave up 4 bases and J gave up 6 bases; unmatched junction bases: 6. The V gene's germline CDR1 is LGHDT and CDR2 YNNKEL (reference sequence). The CDR3 totals 15 residues. The CDR3 coding sequence is TGTGCCAGCAGCCCCCTTAGCGGGGGTGCCGGGGAGCTGTTTTTT. Protein sequence: CASSPLSGGAGELFF.

Note on this clone: One end of the junction fails to match germline, which may point to a read error. The chain employs TRBV18 and TRBJ2-3, with 9 nucleotides matching TRBD1. CDR1 and CDR2 from the germline V gene are KGHSH and LQKENI. There are 15 residues in the CDR3. The CDR3 is CASSPQGATTDTQYF. The CDR3, as DNA: TGTGCCAGCTCCCCACAGGGGGCGACCACAGATACGCAGTATTTT.

V gene TRBV24-1 combines with J gene TRBJ2-7; D gene ambiguous. The CDR3 totals 12 residues. CDR1 is KGHDR, CDR2 SFDVKD, per germline. V was shortened by 5 bases and J by 6 bases, with 10 bases between the two germline ends. The DNA of the CDR3 is TGTGCCACCAGTGCACCGGTTGGCGAGCAGTACTTC. Translating gives CATSAPVGEQYF.

The chain recombines TRBV3-1 (or the pseudogene TRBV3-2) with TRBJ1-4; 8 positions match TRBD1. V shed 4 bases, J shed 4 bases, and the junction held 5 bases outside the gene matches. Germline V lookup: CDR1 LGHDT, CDR2 YNNKEL (reference sequence). This CDR3 has 15 residues. The CDR3 reads CASSLRTGSNEKLFF. Here the CDR3 DNA reads TGTGCCAGCAGCCTCCGGACAGGGAGTAATGAAAAACTGTTTTTT.

V and J are TRBV6-1 and TRBJ1-5; 8 positions match TRBD1. The germline V gene has CDR1 MNHNS and CDR2 SASEGT. With V trimmed by 3 bases and J by 7 bases, 11 bases remained unmatched. The CDR3 is 16 amino acids. The DNA of the CDR3 is TGTGCCAGCAGTGAGGACGGCAGGGGGCCGGGGCAGCCCCAGCATTTT. Translating it yields CASSEDGRGPGQPQHF.

The V call is TRBV18, the J call TRBJ2-7; 9 bases are shared with TRBD2. The CDR3 is 18 amino acids. The ends lost 3 bases at V and 2 bases at J; junction bases unmatched: 14. CDR1 and CDR2 from the germline V gene are KGHSH and LQKENI. The CDR3 is CASSPLWGSGGETYEQYF. For the CDR3, the DNA is TGTGCCAGCTCACCCCTCTGGGGTAGCGGGGGTGAAACCTACGAGCAGTACTTC.

The chain combines TRBV5-1 with TRBJ2-7; perhaps TRBD2 as D (6 bases). V shed 1 base and J shed 3 bases, with 8 bases lying between them. The CDR3 has 13 amino acids. Germline values: CDR1 SGHRS, CDR2 YFSETQ. The CDR3, as DNA: TGCGCCAGCAGCTTGATGGGGGGCTACGAGCAGTACTTC. It specifies CASSLMGGYEQYF.

The chain's CDR3 is CASSTSNGGWNQPQHF. The CDR3, as DNA: TGTGCCAGCAGCACCTCGAACGGGGGGTGGAATCAGCCCCAGCATTTT. The chain recombines TRBV7-6 with TRBJ1-5; possibly TRBD1 for D (5 bases). CDR3 length equals 16 residues. Germline V lookup: CDR1 SGHVS, CDR2 FNYEAQ. Trimming stripped 5 bases from V and 4 bases from J, with 18 bases between. The complete variable domain, with remaining parts taken from reference TRBV7-6 and TRBJ1-5, reads GAGVSQSPRYKVTKRGQDVALRCDPISGHVSLYWYRQALGQGPEFLTYFNYEAQQDKSGLPNDRFSAERPEGSISTLTIQRTEQRDSAMYRCASSTSNGGWNQPQHFGDGTRLSIL.

The rearrangement uses TRBV14 and TRBJ2-7; D remains ambiguous. The CDR3 loop spans 14 amino acids. Deletions cut 0 bases from V and 6 bases from J, with 12 bases between. Germline V gene sequence: CDR1 SGHDN, CDR2 FVKESK. The CDR3 bases are TGTGCCAGCAGCCAAGAAGTCAGTCTGGCCGAGCAGTACTTC. Amino acids: CASSQEVSLAEQYF. Based on the CDR3 plus reference TRBV14 and TRBJ2-7, the full variable domain is EAGVTQFPSHSVIEKGQTVTLRCDPISGHDNLYWYRRVMGKEIKFLLHFVKESKQDESGMPNNRFLAERTGGTYSTLKVQPAELEDSGVYFCASSQEVSLAEQYFGPGTRLTVT.

The genes are TRBV7-9 and TRBJ1-2; D might be TRBD1 (5 bases). The CDR3 loop spans 17 amino acids. Germline V gene sequence: CDR1 SEHNR, CDR2 FQNEAQ (reference sequence). Trimming took off 4 bases at V and 4 bases at J, with 22 bases between the two ends. CDR3 in amino acids: CASSSLASDSHPYGYTF. The CDR3 DNA is TGTGCCAGCAGCTCTCTCGCCAGTGACAGTCACCCCTATGGCTACACCTTC.

This chain links TRBV6-2 or TRBV6-3 with TRBJ2-6; TRBD1 aligns across 8 bases. This CDR3 is built from 16 residues. After removal of 0 bases from V and 3 bases from J, the junction contained 1 base not matched to a gene. Germline lookup yields CDR1 MNHEY and CDR2 SVGEGT. CDR3 residues: CASSYSDRVGANVLTF. For the CDR3, the DNA is TGTGCCAGCAGTTACTCGGACAGGGTTGGGGCCAACGTCCTGACTTTC.

The DNA for the CDR3 is TGTGCCACCAGCCACTCAGGGATGAGCGGCTACACCTTC. It encodes CATSHSGMSGYTF. The chain joins TRBV15 to TRBJ1-2, with D possibly TRBD1 on 5 matching bases. This CDR3 contains 13 residues. Germline CDR1 reads LNHNV; CDR2 reads YYDKDF (reference sequence). With 5 bases removed from V and 8 bases from J, the gap between germline ends came to 15 bases.